One sample yielded the 6 T cell receptor beta chains listed below, sequenced in a study of blood T cell repertoires in COVID-19. The data were produced by immunoSEQ multiplex PCR, yet TCRdb's version contains in-frame clones alone and is incomplete. Among fewer than 300,000 clones listed, about 87% were seen once. Sequenced material: peripheral blood. Source of these receptors: a man in his sixties who had recovered from COVID-19.

The chain is built from TRBV5-1 and TRBJ1-2, with a possible D match to TRBD1 (6 bases). The V end was cut by 4 bases, the J end by 7 bases, with 11 bases between. Germline loops: CDR1 SGHRS, CDR2 YFSETQ. The CDR3 has 12 residues. The chain's CDR3 is CASSNQGTGYTF. In DNA form, the CDR3 reads TGCGCCAGCAGCAATCAGGGGACTGGCTACACCTTC.

The chain recombines TRBV27 with TRBJ1-2; D remains unclear. The germline CDR1 and CDR2 sequences are MNHEY and SMNVEV (reference sequence). Deletions cut 4 bases from V and 2 bases from J, with 11 bases between. The CDR3 has 14 residues. The CDR3 nucleotides are TGTGCCAGCAGTTCGGGTAGCTTCAACTATGGCTACACCTTC. This gives the protein CASSSGSFNYGYTF.

The V call is TRBV5-4, the J call TRBJ2-1; 9 bases map to TRBD2. The V segment lost 4 bases and the J segment 4 bases; nucleotides outside the gene matches: 6. Germline assignment: CDR1 SGHNT and CDR2 YYREEE (reference sequence). The CDR3 runs to 15 residues. CDR3 protein: CASSAGTSRYNEQFF. CDR3 sequence (DNA): TGTGCCAGCAGCGCTGGGACTAGCCGTTACAATGAGCAGTTCTTC.

The chain recombines TRBV27 with TRBJ2-7; the D gene is possibly TRBD2 (6 bases). The V and J ends lost 0 bases and 0 bases respectively, with 12 bases between them. The CDR3 runs 16 residues. Germline values: CDR1 MNHEY, CDR2 SMNVEV (reference sequence). The chain's CDR3 is CASSLSGGVSSYEQYF. In DNA, the CDR3 is TGTGCCAGCAGTTTATCCGGGGGAGTGAGCTCCTACGAGCAGTACTTC.

The chain links TRBV14 to TRBJ1-2; 8 nucleotides align to TRBD1. Germline V gene data show CDR1 as SGHDN and CDR2 as FVKESK. V gave up 3 bases and J gave up 7 bases; unmatched junction bases: 1. CDR3 length: 12 amino acids. CDR3: CASSQTGVGYTF. The DNA for the CDR3 is TGTGCCAGCAGCCAGACAGGGGTTGGCTACACCTTC.

The gene calls are TRBV12-3 or TRBV12-4 and TRBJ2-3; no clear D gene. The CDR3 covers 13 residues. Between the trimmed V and J ends, which lost 6 bases and 0 bases, there was a span of 7 bases. DNA for the CDR3: TGTGCCAGCAGGGCGGAGAGCACAGATACGCAGTATTTT. This codes for CASRAESTDTQYF.